The clone carrying this TCR beta chain was seen a few times. CDR1 and CDR2 (germline): LGHDT, YNNKEL (reference sequence). CDR3 length equals 14 residues. Trimming at V came to 3 bases and at J to 1 base, leaving 1 base not matched to a gene. This table comes from immunoSEQ multiplex PCR, and its TCRdb copy is limited to in-frame clones, with some not included. The sample yields 80,000 to 100,000 clones, about 89% seen once. The data derive from a study of blood T cell repertoires in COVID-19. Overall study: Sites across the United States, Italy and Spain contributed samples from acute and convalescent COVID-19. Nucleic acid was either cDNA or gDNA, and it came from T cells, B-cell-depleted T cells, or PBMCs.

The sequence came from a man aged 50-60 years with acute or convalescent COVID-19. The sample comprised peripheral blood. The rearrangement links TRBV3-1 (or the pseudogene TRBV3-2) to TRBJ1-1; TRBD1 matches 8 bases. This chain's CDR3 is CASSHGTGNTEAFF. CDR3 nucleotides: TGTGCCAGCAGCCATGGGACAGGGAACACTGAAGCTTTCTTT.